This T cell receptor beta chain was captured by sequencing in a study of circulating CD8 cells and anti-PD-1 response in melanoma. The QIAseq Immune Repertoire TCR panel built the libraries from roughly 16 ng of total RNA. TCRdb itself ran the reads through MiXCR, one entry per CDR3 protein. The sample lists over 300 distinct CDR3 sequences; approximately 10% were seen once. Looked up from germline, CDR1 is SGDLS and CDR2 is YYNGEE. V was trimmed by 4 bases and J by 7 bases, leaving 12 bases between them. This CDR3 has 13 amino acids. This clonotype turned up a few times. Four subsets defined by PD-1 and/or TIGIT were sorted from live CD3+CD8+TCRalphabeta+ cells.

The sample was CD8+ T cells from PBMCs, taken at baseline or after one month of anti-PD-1 therapy (not recorded which). The source of this sequence is a human donor with melanoma. V and J are TRBV9 and TRBJ2-1, with D hard to call. The CDR3 DNA follows: TGTGCCAGCAGCCCCGACGTAAAAAATGAGCAGTTCTTC. Translation gives CASSPDVKNEQFF.